This entry describes one T cell receptor (beta chain). Its antigen is still unknown. This CDR3 has 14 amino acids. With 2 bases removed from V and 5 bases from J, the gap between germline ends came to 9 bases. Germline lookup yields CDR1 SGHTA and CDR2 FQGNSA. Sequencing was limited to surgery cases with top T cell transcript signatures in brain tissue. Data came from immunoSEQ multiplex PCR; TCRdb stores just in-frame clones and leaves some out. The sample has some 64,000 clones, approximately 95% seen once; the top ten hold 0.35% to 0.4%. These data belong to a study of brain T cells in children with intractable seizures. Study outcomes and limitations: Patients' HCMV serostatus was unknown; virus specificity rests on CDR3 similarity alone.

This receptor was identified in a boy younger than two with focal cortical dysplasia and intractable seizures. V usage is TRBV7-2 and J usage is TRBJ1-4, with D perhaps matching TRBD1 (5 bases). The sample consisted of peripheral blood, taken at surgery. The CDR3 protein is CASSLWGLNEKLFF. CDR3 sequence (DNA): TGTGCCAGCAGCTTATGGGGGTTAAATGAAAAACTGTTTTTT.